Sequencing of this T cell receptor beta chain was carried out in a study of identical twins. Broader study findings: Surplus twin overlap in beta out-of-frame sequences was less pronounced. Diverse VJ usage suggested most zero-insertion clonotypes were not invariant T cells. The study drew conclusions from cross-sectional statistical analysis, not from following the same donors.

The CDR3 totals 18 residues. CDR1 SGHAT and CDR2 FQNNGV come from the germline V gene. Trimming removed 1 base from V and 0 bases from J, with 13 bases in between. TCRdb reprocessed the 5' RACE reads via MiXCR and lists one record per CDR3 protein. The profile shows 570,000 or so distinct CDR3 sequences, 7.5% to 10% of them singletons. The sample holds many counts of this clonotype. No antigen is known for it. This same sample was also part of a study on yellow fever vaccine responses in identical twins.

Sequencing was performed on PBMCs. This TCR was sampled from a woman aged 18-29 years in good health. J is TRBJ2-6 and V is TRBV11-2; no firm D call. The CDR3, as DNA: TGTGCCAGCAGCTTAGTGGTCAGGAAGGTCTCTGGGGCCAACGTCCTGACTTTC. Its protein is CASSLVVRKVSGANVLTF. The entire variable domain, with the rest obtained from reference TRBV11-2 and TRBJ2-6, is as follows: EAGVAQSPRYKIIEKRQSVAFWCNPISGHATLYWYQQILGQGPKLLIQFQNNGVVDDSQLPKDRFSAERLKGVDSTLKIQPAKLEDSAVYLCASSLVVRKVSGANVLTFGAGSRLTVL.